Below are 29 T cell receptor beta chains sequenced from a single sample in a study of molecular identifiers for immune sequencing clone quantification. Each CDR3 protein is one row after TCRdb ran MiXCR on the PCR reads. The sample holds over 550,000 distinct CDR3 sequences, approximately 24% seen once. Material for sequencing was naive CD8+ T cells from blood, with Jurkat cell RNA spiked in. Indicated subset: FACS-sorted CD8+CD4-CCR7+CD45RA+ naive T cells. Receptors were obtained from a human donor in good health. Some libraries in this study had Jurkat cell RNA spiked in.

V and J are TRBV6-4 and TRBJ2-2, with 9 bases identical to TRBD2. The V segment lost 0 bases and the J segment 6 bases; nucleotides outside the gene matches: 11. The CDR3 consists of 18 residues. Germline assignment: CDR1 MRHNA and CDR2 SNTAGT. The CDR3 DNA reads TGTGCCAGCAGTGACTCTGGGCTAGCGGGGAGTTTATCCGGGGAGCTGTTTTTT. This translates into CASSDSGLAGSLSGELFF.

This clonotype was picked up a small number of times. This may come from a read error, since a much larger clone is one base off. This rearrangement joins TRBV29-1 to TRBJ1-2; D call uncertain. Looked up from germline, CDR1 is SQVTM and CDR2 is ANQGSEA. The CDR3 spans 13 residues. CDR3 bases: TGCAGCGTTGAAGATTTCCCGGCCCTTGGCCACACCTTC. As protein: CSVEDFPALGHTF.

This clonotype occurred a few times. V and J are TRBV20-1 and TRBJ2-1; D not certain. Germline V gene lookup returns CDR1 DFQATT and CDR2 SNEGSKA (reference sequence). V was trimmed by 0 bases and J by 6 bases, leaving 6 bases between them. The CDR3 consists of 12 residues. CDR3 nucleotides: TGCAGTGCTAGAGATGTCCTCAATGAGCAGTTCTTC. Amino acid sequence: CSARDVLNEQFF.

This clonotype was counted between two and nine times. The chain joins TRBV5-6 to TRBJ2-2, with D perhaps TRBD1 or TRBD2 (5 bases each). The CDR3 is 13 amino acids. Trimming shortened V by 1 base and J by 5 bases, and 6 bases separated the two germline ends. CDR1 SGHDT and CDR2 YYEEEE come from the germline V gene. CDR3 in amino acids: CASSLWGTGELFF. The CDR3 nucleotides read TGTGCCAGCAGCTTGTGGGGGACCGGGGAGCTGTTTTTT.

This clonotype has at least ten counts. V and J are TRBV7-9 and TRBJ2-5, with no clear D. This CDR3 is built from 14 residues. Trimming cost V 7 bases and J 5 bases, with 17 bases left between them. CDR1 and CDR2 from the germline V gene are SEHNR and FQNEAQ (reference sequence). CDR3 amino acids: CASNLRPYQETQYF. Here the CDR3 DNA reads TGTGCCAGCAACCTTCGACCCTATCAGGAGACCCAGTACTTC.

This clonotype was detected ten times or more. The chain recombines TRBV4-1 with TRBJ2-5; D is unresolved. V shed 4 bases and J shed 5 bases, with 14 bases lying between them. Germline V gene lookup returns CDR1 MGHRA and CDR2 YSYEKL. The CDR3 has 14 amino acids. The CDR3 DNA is TGCGCCAGCAGCCGTGTAGTTAGTTCGGAGACCCAGTACTTC. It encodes CASSRVVSSETQYF.

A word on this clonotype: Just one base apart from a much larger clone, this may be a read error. The DNA for the CDR3 is TGTGCCAGCAGGACTGGGTTCGCCAATCAGCCCCAGCATTTT. Translating gives CASRTGFANQPQHF. This rearrangement joins TRBV6-1 to TRBJ1-5, with D unclear. The CDR3 runs to 14 residues. The V gene's germline CDR1 is MNHNS and CDR2 SASEGT. Trimming left V 6 bases short and J 3 bases short, with 12 bases between.

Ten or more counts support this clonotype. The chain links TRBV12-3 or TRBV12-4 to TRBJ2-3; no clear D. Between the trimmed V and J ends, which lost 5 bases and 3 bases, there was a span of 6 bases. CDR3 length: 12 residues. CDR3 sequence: CASSEHTDTQYF. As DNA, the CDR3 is TGTGCCAGCAGTGAACATACAGATACGCAGTATTTT.

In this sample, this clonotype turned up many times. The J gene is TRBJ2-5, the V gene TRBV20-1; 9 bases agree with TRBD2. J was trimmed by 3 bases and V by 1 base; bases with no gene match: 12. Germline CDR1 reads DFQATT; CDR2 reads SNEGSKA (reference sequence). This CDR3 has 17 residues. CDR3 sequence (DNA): TGCAGTGCTAGAGCCCACCCTGGTCGACTAGCGGAAGAGACCCAGTACTTC. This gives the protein CSARAHPGRLAEETQYF.

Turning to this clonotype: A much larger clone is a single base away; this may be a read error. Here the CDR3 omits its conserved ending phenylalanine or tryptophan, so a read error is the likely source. The CDR3, as DNA: TGCGCCAGCAGCCCAGGAACAGGGTACGGAGAAAAACTGTTTCTT. It translates to CASSPGTGYGEKLFL. The chain uses TRBV4-3 and TRBJ1-4, with D possibly being TRBD1 (6 bases). With 4 bases removed from V and 8 bases from J, the gap between germline ends came to 17 bases. The CDR3 length is 15 residues. Germline V lookup: CDR1 LGHNA, CDR2 YSLEER.

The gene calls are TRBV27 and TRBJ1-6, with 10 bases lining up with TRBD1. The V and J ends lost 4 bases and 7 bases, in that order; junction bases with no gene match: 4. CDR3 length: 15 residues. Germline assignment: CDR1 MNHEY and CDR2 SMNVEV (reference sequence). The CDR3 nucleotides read TGTGCCAGCAGTTCCCGGACAGGGGGAAATTCACCCCTCCACTTT. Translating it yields CASSSRTGGNSPLHF.

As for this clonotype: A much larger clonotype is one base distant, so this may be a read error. The CDR3 spells CSARDPLAGSTATQYF. CDR3 DNA: TGCAGTGCTAGAGATCCCCTAGCGGGGAGCACAGCTACGCAGTATTTT. The J gene is TRBJ2-3, the V gene TRBV20-1; TRBD2 agrees at 9 bases. CDR1 DFQATT and CDR2 SNEGSKA come from the germline V gene (reference sequence). The CDR3 is made up of 16 amino acids.

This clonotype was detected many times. This chain's CDR3 is CASSVVDTQYF. The CDR3 DNA follows: TGTGCCAGCAGTGTGGTAGATACGCAGTATTTT. The chain joins TRBV25-1 to TRBJ2-3, with D uncertain. Germline CDR1 reads MGHDK; CDR2 reads SYGVNS. V shed 4 bases and J shed 5 bases, with 4 bases lying between them. The CDR3 covers 11 residues.

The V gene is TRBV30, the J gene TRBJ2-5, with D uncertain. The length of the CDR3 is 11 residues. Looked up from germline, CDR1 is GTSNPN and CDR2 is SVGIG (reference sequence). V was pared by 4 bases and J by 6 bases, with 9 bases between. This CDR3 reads CAWMEGQTQYF. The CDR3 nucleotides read TGTGCCTGGATGGAAGGGCAGACCCAGTACTTC.

This chain's CDR3 is CASSESQRGGDTQYF. DNA for the CDR3: TGCGCCAGCAGTGAGTCACAGCGGGGGGGGGATACGCAGTATTTT. This chain connects TRBV10-2 to TRBJ2-3, with 10 bases aligning to TRBD2. There are 15 residues in the CDR3. From germline, CDR1 is WSHSY and CDR2 SAAADI. J gave up 6 bases and V 0 bases, and 3 bases lay outside the gene matches.

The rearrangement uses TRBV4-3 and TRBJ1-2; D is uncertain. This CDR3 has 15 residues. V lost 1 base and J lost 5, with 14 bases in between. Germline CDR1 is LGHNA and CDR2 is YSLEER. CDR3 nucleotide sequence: TGCGCCAGCAGCCAAGTGAAGGGCGTAGCGTATGGCTACACCTTC. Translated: CASSQVKGVAYGYTF.

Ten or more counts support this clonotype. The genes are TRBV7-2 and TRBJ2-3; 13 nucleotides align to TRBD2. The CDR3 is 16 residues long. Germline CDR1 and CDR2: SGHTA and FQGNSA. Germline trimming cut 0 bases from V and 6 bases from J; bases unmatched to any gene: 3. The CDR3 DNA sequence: TGTGCCAGCAGCTTAGCCGGGACTAGCGGGACTGATACGCAGTATTTT. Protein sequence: CASSLAGTSGTDTQYF. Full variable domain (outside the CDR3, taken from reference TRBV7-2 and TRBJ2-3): GAGVSQSPSNKVTEKGKDVELRCDPISGHTALYWYRQSLGQGLEFLIYFQGNSAPDKSGLPSDRFSAERTGGSVSTLTIQRTQQEDSAVYLCASSLAGTSGTDTQYFGPGTRLTVL.

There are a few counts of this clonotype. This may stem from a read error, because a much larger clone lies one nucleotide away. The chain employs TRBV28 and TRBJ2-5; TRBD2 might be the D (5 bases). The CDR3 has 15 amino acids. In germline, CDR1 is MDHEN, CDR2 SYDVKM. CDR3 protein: CATSSLDGIQEPQYF. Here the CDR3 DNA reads TGTGCCACCTCATCCCTGGACGGGATCCAAGAGCCCCAGTACTTC.

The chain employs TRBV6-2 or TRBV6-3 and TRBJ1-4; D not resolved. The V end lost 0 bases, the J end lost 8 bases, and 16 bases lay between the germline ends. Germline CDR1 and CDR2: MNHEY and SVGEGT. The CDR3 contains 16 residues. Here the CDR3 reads CASSYSEWGRPEKLFF. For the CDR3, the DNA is TGTGCCAGCAGTTACTCGGAGTGGGGAAGACCGGAAAAACTGTTTTTT.

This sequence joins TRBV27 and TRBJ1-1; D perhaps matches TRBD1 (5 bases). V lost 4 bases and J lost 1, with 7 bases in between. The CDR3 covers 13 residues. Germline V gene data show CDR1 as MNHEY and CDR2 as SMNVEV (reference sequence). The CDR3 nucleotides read TGTGCCAGCAGTTGGACAAGGAACACTGAAGCTTTCTTT. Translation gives CASSWTRNTEAFF.

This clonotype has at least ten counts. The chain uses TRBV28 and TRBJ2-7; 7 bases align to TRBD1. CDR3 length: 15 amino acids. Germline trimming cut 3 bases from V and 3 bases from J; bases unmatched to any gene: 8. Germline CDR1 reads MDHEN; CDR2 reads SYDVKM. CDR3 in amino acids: CASSLVAGGSYEQYF. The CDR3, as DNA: TGTGCCAGCAGTTTGGTGGCAGGGGGAAGCTACGAGCAGTACTTC.

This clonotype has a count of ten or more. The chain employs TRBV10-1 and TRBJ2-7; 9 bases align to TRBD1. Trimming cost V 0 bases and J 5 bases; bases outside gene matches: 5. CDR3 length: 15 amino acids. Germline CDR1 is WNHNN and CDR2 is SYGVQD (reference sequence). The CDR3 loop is CASSESPGQGHEQYF. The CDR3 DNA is TGCGCCAGCAGTGAGTCACCGGGACAGGGCCACGAGCAGTACTTC.

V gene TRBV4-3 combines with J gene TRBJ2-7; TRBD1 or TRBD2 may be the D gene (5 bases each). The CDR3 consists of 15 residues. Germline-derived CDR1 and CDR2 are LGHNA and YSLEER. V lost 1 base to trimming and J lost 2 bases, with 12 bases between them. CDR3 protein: CASSQGWGRAYEQYF. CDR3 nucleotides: TGCGCCAGCAGCCAAGGCTGGGGGAGAGCCTACGAGCAGTACTTC.

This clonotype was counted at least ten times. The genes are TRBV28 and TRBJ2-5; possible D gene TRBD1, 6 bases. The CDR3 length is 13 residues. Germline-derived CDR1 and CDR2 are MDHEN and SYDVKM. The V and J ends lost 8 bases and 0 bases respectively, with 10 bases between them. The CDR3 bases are TGTGCCAGCGGTACAGGGCACCAAGAGACCCAGTACTTC. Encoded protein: CASGTGHQETQYF.

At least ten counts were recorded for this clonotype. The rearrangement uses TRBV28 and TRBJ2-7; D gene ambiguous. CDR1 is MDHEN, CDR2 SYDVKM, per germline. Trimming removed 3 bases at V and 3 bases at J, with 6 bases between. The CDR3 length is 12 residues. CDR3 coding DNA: TGTGCCAGCAGTTTGCTTTTCTACGAGCAGTACTTC. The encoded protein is CASSLLFYEQYF.

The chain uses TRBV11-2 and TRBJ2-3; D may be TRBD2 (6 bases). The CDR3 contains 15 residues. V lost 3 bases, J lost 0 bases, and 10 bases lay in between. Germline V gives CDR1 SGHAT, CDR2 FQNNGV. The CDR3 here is CASSFGGFSTDTQYF. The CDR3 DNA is TGTGCCAGCAGCTTCGGGGGTTTTAGCACAGATACGCAGTATTTT. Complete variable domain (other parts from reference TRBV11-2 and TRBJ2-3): EAGVAQSPRYKIIEKRQSVAFWCNPISGHATLYWYQQILGQGPKLLIQFQNNGVVDDSQLPKDRFSAERLKGVDSTLKIQPAKLEDSAVYLCASSFGGFSTDTQYFGPGTRLTVL.

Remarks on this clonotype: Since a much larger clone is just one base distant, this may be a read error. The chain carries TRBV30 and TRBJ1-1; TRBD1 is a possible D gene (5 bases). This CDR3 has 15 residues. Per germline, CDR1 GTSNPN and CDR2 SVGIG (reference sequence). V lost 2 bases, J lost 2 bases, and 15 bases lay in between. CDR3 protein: CAWSLGAATNTEAFF. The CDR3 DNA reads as TGTGCCTGGAGTCTCGGGGCCGCCACCAACACTGAAGCTTTCTTT.

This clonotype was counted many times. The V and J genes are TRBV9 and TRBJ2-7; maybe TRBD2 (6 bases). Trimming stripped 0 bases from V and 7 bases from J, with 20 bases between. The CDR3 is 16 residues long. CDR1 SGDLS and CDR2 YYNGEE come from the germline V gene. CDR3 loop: CASSVGGTGALGEQYF. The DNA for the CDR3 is TGTGCCAGCAGCGTAGGAGGAACGGGAGCCCTAGGGGAGCAGTACTTC.

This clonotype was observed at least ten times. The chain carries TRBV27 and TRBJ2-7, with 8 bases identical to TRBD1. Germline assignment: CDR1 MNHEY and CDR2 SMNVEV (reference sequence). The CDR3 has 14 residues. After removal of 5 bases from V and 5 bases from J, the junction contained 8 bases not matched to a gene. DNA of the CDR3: TGTGCCAGCAGTCCCTGGGACAGGCCCCACGAGCAGTACTTC. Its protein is CASSPWDRPHEQYF.